Presented here are 23 T cell receptor beta chains from one specimen sequenced in a study of blood T cells in healthy people across ages. The authors ran a second PCR of 7 to 11 cycles using a sample-barcoded 5' primer and a J-beta primer mix. TCRdb re-called the 5' RACE reads through MiXCR, storing one row per CDR3 protein. The data show about 830,000 distinct CDR3 sequences, over 45% seen once. The sequenced material came from blood. The receptor source for this set is a man aged 25-45 years in good health.

This chain connects TRBV6-2 or TRBV6-3 to TRBJ2-3; a weak D match, TRBD1 (5 bases). Trimming stripped 6 bases from V and 4 bases from J, with 23 bases between. CDR3 length: 17 residues. Germline CDR1 MNHEY, CDR2 SVGEGT. The CDR3 DNA reads TGTGCCAGCAGAACTACCCGGACAAGACGAAGTGCAGATACGCAGTATTTT. Its protein is CASRTTRTRRSADTQYF.

This sequence joins TRBV20-1 and TRBJ1-2, with D possibly TRBD1 on 5 matching bases. CDR3 length equals 13 residues. The germline gives CDR1 DFQATT, CDR2 SNEGSKA (reference sequence). The ends were cut back, 5 bases at V and 2 bases at J, with 12 bases in the middle. The CDR3, as DNA: TGCAGTGCTGGGGCCCTCGCCAACTATGGCTACACCTTC. It specifies CSAGALANYGYTF.

The rearrangement joins TRBV6-2 or TRBV6-3 to TRBJ2-7; possible D gene TRBD2, 5 bases. The CDR3 extends over 17 amino acids. V shed 5 bases and J shed 6 bases, with 26 bases lying between them. Germline-derived CDR1 and CDR2 are MNHEY and SVGEGT. The CDR3 DNA follows: TGTGCCAGCAGTCGGATAAGTTCCGGGATCATCCGGGGCGAGCAGTACTTC. It yields the protein CASSRISSGIIRGEQYF.

The rearrangement uses TRBV20-1 and TRBJ2-1; D tentatively reads TRBD1 or TRBD2 (5 bases each). In germline, CDR1 is DFQATT, CDR2 SNEGSKA (reference sequence). V lost 4 bases, J lost 7 bases, and 23 bases lay in between. This CDR3 spans 16 amino acids. CDR3 in amino acids: CSAISRGAAALNEQFF. The CDR3 nucleotides are TGCAGTGCTATCTCGAGGGGAGCGGCCGCCTTGAATGAGCAGTTCTTC.

The V call is TRBV18, the J call TRBJ2-5; TRBD2 matches at 13 bases. The CDR3 contains 17 residues. The ends lost 6 bases at V and 2 bases at J; junction bases unmatched: 9. CDR1 and CDR2 (germline): KGHSH, LQKENI. The CDR3 DNA reads TGTGCCAGCTCTCAACGGGGGACTAGCGGGACACAAGAGACCCAGTACTTC. Amino acid sequence: CASSQRGTSGTQETQYF. The full variable domain, its missing parts supplied by reference TRBV18 and TRBJ2-5, is NAGVMQNPRHLVRRRGQEARLRCSPMKGHSHVYWYRQLPEEGLKFMVYLQKENIIDESGMPKERFSAEFPKEGPSILRIQQVVRGDSAAYFCASSQRGTSGTQETQYFGPGTRLLVL.

CDR3 protein: CSVEGAGAQETQYF. CDR3 DNA: TGCAGCGTTGAAGGGGCAGGGGCCCAAGAGACCCAGTACTTC. V is TRBV29-1 and J is TRBJ2-4, with D tentatively TRBD1 (6 bases). The DNA end favors TRBJ2-5, so the J call may be wrong. The V gene's germline CDR1 is SQVTM and CDR2 ANQGSEA. CDR3 length: 14 amino acids.

V gene TRBV7-8 combines with J gene TRBJ1-2; D not resolved. CDR3 size: 14 residues. Per the germline V gene, CDR1 is SGHVS and CDR2 is FQNEAQ. V shed 2 bases and J shed 0 bases, with 7 bases lying between them. CDR3 coding DNA: TGTGCCAGCAGCTTATCTTCGGCTAACTATGGCTACACCTTC. The encoded protein is CASSLSSANYGYTF.

The CDR3 region has the DNA TGCGCCACCCTGACCAGGCCAGCGGGAGACAATGAGCAGTTCTTC. As protein: CATLTRPAGDNEQFF. The chain couples TRBV4-3 to TRBJ2-1; 8 bases are shared with TRBD2. This CDR3 has 15 residues. Germline CDR1 reads LGHNA; CDR2 reads YSLEER. V gave up 10 bases and J gave up 5 bases; unmatched junction bases: 13.

The rearrangement joins TRBV14 to TRBJ2-4; no clear D. The J call may be faulty, since TRBJ2-7 better matches the DNA end. This CDR3 spans 15 amino acids. Germline V gene lookup returns CDR1 SGHDN and CDR2 FVKESK. CDR3 sequence (DNA): TGTGCCAGCAGCCCCCGGGCCACCCAGCGCAGCGAGCAGTACTTC. This sequence encodes CASSPRATQRSEQYF.

This sequence joins TRBV4-3 and TRBJ2-3; 7 nucleotides align to TRBD2. Germline CDR1 LGHNA, CDR2 YSLEER. This CDR3 spans 14 amino acids. V shed 1 base and J 5 bases; nucleotides not matched to a gene: 3. CDR3 residues: CASSQGRELDTQYF. CDR3 nucleotide sequence: TGCGCCAGCAGCCAAGGGCGGGAGCTAGATACGCAGTATTTT.

This chain uses TRBV7-9 with TRBJ2-3; tentatively, D is TRBD2 (6 bases). From germline, CDR1 is SEHNR and CDR2 FQNEAQ (reference sequence). The CDR3 has 15 amino acids. V gave up 5 bases and J gave up 2 bases, with 14 bases separating them. CDR3 bases: TGTGCCAGCAGCGCGGGACTGCGATCCACAGATACGCAGTATTTT. Protein product: CASSAGLRSTDTQYF. The full variable domain, its missing parts supplied by reference TRBV7-9 and TRBJ2-3, is DTGVSQNPRHKITKRGQNVTFRCDPISEHNRLYWYRQTLGQGPEFLTYFQNEAQLEKSRLLSDRFSAERPKGSFSTLEIQRTEQGDSAMYLCASSAGLRSTDTQYFGPGTRLTVL.

The V call is TRBV6-5, the J call TRBJ1-6; D might be TRBD1 (6 bases). Trimming took off 5 bases at V and 6 bases at J, with 8 bases between the two ends. Germline values: CDR1 MNHEY, CDR2 SVGAGI. There are 13 residues in the CDR3. The CDR3 DNA reads TGTGCCAGCAGTCGGACAGTTAATTCACCCCTCCACTTT. Translated: CASSRTVNSPLHF.

As regards this clonotype: The germline gene is not matched at one end of the junction; a read error may be the cause. The chain combines TRBV9 with TRBJ1-1; D unclear. Per the germline V gene, CDR1 is SGDLS and CDR2 is YYNGEE. There are 13 residues in the CDR3. CDR3 residues: CAGSVSFNTEAFF. The CDR3 bases are TGTGCCGGCAGCGTATCTTTTAACACTGAAGCTTTCTTT.

A single count supports this clonotype. The rearrangement uses TRBV3-1 and TRBJ2-1; TRBD2 aligns across 7 bases. V lost 6 bases to trimming and J lost 2 bases; unmatched junction nucleotides: 13. Germline values: CDR1 LGHDT, CDR2 YNNKEL (reference sequence). The CDR3 sequence is 17 residues long. CDR3 nucleotide sequence: TGTGCCAGCAGTCCAACCCCTAGCGGCCTCACCTACAATGAGCAGTTCTTC. It codes for CASSPTPSGLTYNEQFF.

In its sample, this clonotype was seen many times. The chain employs TRBV7-9 and TRBJ1-6; 9 nucleotides agree with TRBD1. This CDR3 has 14 amino acids. The V and J ends lost 5 bases and 7 bases, in that order; junction bases with no gene match: 3. The germline gives CDR1 SEHNR, CDR2 FQNEAQ (reference sequence). Here the CDR3 reads CASSEGQGNSPLHF. The CDR3 bases are TGTGCCAGCAGCGAGGGACAGGGAAATTCACCCCTCCACTTT.

The gene calls are TRBV6-2 or TRBV6-3 and TRBJ2-1; weak D call: TRBD2 (5 bases). The germline V gene has CDR1 MNHEY and CDR2 SVGEGT. There are 12 residues in the CDR3. V was cut by 11 bases and J by 2 bases, with 10 bases left in between. CDR3 protein: CAGGRAYNEQFF. The CDR3 DNA reads as TGTGCCGGAGGCCGGGCCTACAATGAGCAGTTCTTC.

This clonotype showed up just a few times. One end of the junction is discordant with germline, which a read error may explain. The genes are TRBV5-1 and TRBJ2-1; 9 bases map to TRBD2. The V gene's germline CDR1 is SGHRS and CDR2 YFSETQ. This CDR3 has 15 amino acids. The CDR3, as DNA: TGTGCCAGCAGCTTATTAGCGGGAGATTACAATGAGCAGTTCTTC. Translated: CASSLLAGDYNEQFF.

Concerning this clonotype itself: One end of the junction varies from germline; a read error may be responsible. The rearrangement uses TRBV6-5 and TRBJ1-2, with unresolved D. The CDR3 has 16 amino acids. Germline V gene data show CDR1 as MNHEY and CDR2 as SVGAGI. CDR3 in DNA: TGTGCCAGCAGACCAAGCTTCCAGACAACTAACTATGACTACACCTTC. Protein: CASRPSFQTTNYDYTF.

The J gene is TRBJ2-7, the V gene TRBV5-5, with D possibly being TRBD1 (5 bases). V dropped 1 base and J dropped 6 bases, with 17 bases sitting between them. The V gene's germline CDR1 is SGHKS and CDR2 YYEKEE (reference sequence). The CDR3 extends over 15 amino acids. CDR3 sequence: CASSLYSWTTSEQYF. The DNA for the CDR3 is TGTGCCAGCAGCTTGTATTCTTGGACAACAAGCGAGCAGTACTTC.

A few counts support this clonotype. The rearrangement uses TRBV20-1 and TRBJ2-7, with D perhaps matching TRBD2 (5 bases). The length of the CDR3 is 14 residues. Trimming cost V 3 bases and J 4 bases, with 16 bases left between them. Germline V lookup: CDR1 DFQATT, CDR2 SNEGSKA (reference sequence). The CDR3: CSASSVRNSYEQYF. DNA of the CDR3: TGCAGTGCTAGTAGCGTCAGGAACTCGTACGAGCAGTACTTC.

The rearrangement joins TRBV29-1 to TRBJ2-7, with 11 bases aligning to TRBD2. V shed 1 base, J shed 2 bases, and the junction held 4 bases outside the gene matches. The CDR3 contains 15 residues. The germline V gene encodes CDR1 SQVTM and CDR2 ANQGSEA. CDR3 nucleotide sequence: TGCAGCGTTGAAGGCGGGACTAGCGGTACCTACGAGCAGTACTTC. Protein sequence: CSVEGGTSGTYEQYF.

This clonotype was counted between two and nine times. V gene TRBV20-1 combines with J gene TRBJ2-1; D remains unclear. Trimming shortened V by 3 bases and J by 6 bases, and 18 bases separated the two germline ends. Germline CDR1 DFQATT, CDR2 SNEGSKA (reference sequence). CDR3 length equals 15 residues. The DNA of the CDR3 is TGCAGTGCTAGTCCGATTGGGCCGATGATCAATGAGCAGTTCTTC. It translates to CSASPIGPMINEQFF.

The rearrangement joins TRBV25-1 to TRBJ1-1, with 7 bases matching TRBD1. The CDR3 runs 13 residues. Germline CDR1 reads MGHDK; CDR2 reads SYGVNS. After removal of 5 bases from V and 4 bases from J, the junction contained 4 bases not matched to a gene. The CDR3 reads CASSTTGVTEAFF. The CDR3 DNA is TGTGCCAGCAGTACCACAGGGGTCACTGAAGCTTTCTTT.